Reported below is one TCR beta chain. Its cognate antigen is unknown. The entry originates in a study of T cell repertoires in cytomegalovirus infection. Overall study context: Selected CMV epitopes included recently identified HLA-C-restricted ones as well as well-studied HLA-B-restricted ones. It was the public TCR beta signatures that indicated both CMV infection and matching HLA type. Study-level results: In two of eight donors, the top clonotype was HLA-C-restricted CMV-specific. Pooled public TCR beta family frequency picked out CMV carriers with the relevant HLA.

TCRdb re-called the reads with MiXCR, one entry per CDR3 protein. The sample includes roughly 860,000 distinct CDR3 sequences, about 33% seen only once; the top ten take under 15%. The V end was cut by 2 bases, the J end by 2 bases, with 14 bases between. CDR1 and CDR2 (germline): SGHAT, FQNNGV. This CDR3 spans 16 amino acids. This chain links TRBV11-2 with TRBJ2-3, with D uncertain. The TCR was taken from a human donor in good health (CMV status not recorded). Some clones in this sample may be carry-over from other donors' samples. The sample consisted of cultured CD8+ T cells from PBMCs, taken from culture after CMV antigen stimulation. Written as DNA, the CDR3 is TGTGCCAGCAGCTTACGGCCAATATCGACCACAGATACGCAGTATTTT. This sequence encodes CASSLRPISTTDTQYF.